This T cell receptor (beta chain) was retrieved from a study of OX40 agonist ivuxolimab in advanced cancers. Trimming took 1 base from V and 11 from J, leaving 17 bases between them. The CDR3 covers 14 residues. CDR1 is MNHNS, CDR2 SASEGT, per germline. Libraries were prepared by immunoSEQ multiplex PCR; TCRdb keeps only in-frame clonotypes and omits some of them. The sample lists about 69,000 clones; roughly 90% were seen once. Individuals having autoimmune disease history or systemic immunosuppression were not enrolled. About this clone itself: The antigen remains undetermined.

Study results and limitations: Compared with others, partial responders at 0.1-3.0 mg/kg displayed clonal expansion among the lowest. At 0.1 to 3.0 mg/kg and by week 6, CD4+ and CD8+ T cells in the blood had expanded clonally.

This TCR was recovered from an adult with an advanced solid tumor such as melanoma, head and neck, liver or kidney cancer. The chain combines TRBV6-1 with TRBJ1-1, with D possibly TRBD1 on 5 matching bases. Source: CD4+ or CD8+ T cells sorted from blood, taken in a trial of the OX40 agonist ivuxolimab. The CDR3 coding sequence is TGTGCCAGCAGTGAAGAGATCCGGTACGAGGGGGCTTTCTTT. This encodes CASSEEIRYEGAFF.